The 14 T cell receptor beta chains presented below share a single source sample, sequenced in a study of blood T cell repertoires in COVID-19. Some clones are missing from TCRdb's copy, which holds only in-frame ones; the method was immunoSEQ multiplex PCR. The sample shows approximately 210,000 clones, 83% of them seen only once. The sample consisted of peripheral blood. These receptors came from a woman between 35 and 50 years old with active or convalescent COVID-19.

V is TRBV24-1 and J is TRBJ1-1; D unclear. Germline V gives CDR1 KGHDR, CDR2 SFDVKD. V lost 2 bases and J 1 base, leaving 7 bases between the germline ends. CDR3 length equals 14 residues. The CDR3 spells CATSDSDKNTEAFF. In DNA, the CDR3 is TGTGCCACCAGTGATTCCGACAAGAACACTGAAGCTTTCTTT.

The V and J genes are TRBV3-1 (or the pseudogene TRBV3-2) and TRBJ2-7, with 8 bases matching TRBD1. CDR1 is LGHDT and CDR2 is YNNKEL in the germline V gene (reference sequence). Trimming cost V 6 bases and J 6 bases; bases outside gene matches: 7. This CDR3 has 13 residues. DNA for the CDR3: TGTGCCAGCAGAGGACAGGGAGGTTCCGAGCAGTACTTC. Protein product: CASRGQGGSEQYF.

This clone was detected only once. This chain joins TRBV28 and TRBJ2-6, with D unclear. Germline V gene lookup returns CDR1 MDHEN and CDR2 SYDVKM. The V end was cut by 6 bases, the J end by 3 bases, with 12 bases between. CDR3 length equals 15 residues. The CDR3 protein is CASSEPALGANVLTF. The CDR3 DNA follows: TGTGCCAGCAGCGAGCCCGCCCTTGGGGCCAACGTCCTGACTTTC.

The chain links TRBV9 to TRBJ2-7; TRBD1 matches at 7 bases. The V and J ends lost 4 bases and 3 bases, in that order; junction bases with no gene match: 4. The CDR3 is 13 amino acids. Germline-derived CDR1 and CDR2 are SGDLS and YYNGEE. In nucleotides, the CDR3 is TGTGCCAGCAGCATGGGACAGAACTACGAGCAGTACTTC. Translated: CASSMGQNYEQYF.

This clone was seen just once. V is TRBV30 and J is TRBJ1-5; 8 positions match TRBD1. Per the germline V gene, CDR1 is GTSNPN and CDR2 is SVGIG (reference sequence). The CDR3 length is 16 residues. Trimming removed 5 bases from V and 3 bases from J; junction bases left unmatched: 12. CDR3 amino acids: CAWETDRGEDNQPQHF. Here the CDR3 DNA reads TGTGCCTGGGAGACAGACAGGGGTGAGGACAATCAGCCCCAGCATTTT.

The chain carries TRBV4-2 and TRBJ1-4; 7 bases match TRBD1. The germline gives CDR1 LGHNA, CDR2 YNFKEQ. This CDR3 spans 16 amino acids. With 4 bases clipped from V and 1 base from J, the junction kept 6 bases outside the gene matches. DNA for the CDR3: TGTGCCAGCAGCCTCGGACAGGCCGGAACTAATGAAAAACTGTTTTTT. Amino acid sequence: CASSLGQAGTNEKLFF.

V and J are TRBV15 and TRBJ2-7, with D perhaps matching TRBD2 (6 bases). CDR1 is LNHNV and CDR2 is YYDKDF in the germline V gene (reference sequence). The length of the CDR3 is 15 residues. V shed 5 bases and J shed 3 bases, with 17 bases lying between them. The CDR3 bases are TGTGCCACCAGCTCCCTGGGGGAGGCCCACTACGAGCAGTACTTC. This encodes CATSSLGEAHYEQYF.

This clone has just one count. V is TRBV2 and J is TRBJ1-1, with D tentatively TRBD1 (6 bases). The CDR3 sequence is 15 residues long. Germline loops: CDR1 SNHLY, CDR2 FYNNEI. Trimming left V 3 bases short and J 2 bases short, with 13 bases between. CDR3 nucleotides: TGTGCCAGCAGTGAGCGACAGGTGGGTAACACTGAAGCTTTCTTT. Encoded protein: CASSERQVGNTEAFF.

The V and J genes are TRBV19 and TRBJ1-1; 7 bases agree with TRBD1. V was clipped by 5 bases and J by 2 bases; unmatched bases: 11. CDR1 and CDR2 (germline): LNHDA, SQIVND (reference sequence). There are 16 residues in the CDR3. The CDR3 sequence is CASSPTRTGVNTEAFF. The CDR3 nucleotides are TGTGCCAGTAGTCCGACCCGTACAGGGGTAAACACTGAAGCTTTCTTT.

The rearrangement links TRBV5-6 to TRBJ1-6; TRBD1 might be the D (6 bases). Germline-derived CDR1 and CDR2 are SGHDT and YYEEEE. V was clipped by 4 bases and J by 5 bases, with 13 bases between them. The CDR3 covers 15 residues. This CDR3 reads CASSNQDRNNSPLHF. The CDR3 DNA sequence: TGTGCCAGCAGCAACCAAGACAGGAATAATTCACCCCTCCACTTT.

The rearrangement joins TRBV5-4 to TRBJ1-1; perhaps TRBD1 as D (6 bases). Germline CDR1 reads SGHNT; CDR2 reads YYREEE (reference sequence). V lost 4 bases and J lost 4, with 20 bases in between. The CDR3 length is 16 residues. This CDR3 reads CASSPNKGGGPTEAFF. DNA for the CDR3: TGTGCCAGCAGCCCCAATAAAGGGGGGGGTCCCACTGAAGCTTTCTTT.

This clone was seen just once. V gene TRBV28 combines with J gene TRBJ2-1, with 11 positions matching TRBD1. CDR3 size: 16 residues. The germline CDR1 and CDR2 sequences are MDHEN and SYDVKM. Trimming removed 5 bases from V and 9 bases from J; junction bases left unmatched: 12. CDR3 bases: TGTGCCAGCAGTACATCCGGGACAGGGGGAATGGCTGAGCAGTTCTTC. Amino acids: CASSTSGTGGMAEQFF.

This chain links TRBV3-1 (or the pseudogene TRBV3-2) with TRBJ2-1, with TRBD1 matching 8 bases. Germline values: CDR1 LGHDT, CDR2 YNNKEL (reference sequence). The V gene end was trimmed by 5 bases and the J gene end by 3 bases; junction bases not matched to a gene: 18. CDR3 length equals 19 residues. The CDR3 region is CASSYYIPTGTGVYNEQFF. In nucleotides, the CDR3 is TGTGCCAGCAGCTACTATATTCCTACCGGGACAGGAGTCTACAATGAGCAGTTCTTC.

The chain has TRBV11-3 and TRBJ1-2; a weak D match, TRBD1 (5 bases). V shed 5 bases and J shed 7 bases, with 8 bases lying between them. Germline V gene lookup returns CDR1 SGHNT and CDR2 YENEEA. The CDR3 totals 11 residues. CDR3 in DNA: TGTGCCAGCAGCCAGGGAACTGGCTACACCTTC. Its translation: CASSQGTGYTF.